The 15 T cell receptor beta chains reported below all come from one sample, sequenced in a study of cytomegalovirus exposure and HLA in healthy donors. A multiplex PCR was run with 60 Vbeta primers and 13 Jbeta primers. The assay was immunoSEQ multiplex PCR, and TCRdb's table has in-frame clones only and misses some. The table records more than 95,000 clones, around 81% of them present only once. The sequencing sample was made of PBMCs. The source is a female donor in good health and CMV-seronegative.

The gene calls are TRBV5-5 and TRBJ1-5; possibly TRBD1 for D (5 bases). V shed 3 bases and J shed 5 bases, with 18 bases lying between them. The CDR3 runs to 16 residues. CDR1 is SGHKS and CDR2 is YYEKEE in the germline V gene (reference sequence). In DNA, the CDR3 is TGTGCCAGCAGCTGGCGACAGACACTAGCGGATCAGCCCCAGCATTTT. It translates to CASSWRQTLADQPQHF.

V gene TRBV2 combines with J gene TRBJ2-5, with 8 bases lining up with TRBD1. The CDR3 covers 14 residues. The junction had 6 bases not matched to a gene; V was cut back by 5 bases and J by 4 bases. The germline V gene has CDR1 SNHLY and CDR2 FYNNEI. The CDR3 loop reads CASSRQGRGETQYF. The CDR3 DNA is TGTGCCAGCAGTCGACAGGGGAGAGGAGAGACCCAGTACTTC.

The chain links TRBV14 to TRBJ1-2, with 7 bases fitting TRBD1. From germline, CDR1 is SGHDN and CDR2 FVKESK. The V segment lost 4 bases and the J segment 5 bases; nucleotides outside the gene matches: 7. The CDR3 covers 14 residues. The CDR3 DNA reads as TGTGCCAGCAGCCCTACTACAGGGGTGTATGGCTACACCTTC. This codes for CASSPTTGVYGYTF.

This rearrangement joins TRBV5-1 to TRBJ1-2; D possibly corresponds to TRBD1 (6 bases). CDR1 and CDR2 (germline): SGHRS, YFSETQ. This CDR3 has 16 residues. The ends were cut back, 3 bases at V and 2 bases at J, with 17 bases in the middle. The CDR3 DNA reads TGCGCCAGCAGCTCCTGGGACGACAGGTCAAACTATGGCTACACCTTC. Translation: CASSSWDDRSNYGYTF.

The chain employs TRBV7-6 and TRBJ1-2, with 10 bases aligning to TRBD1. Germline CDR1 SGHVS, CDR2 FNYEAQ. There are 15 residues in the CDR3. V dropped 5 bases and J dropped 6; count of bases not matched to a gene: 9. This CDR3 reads CASSPGQGPLDGYTF. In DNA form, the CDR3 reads TGTGCCAGCAGCCCGGGACAGGGGCCCTTGGATGGCTACACCTTC.

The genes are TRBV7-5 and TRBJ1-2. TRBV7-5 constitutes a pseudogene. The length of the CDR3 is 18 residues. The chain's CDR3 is CARSTYRDGGYQSYGYTF. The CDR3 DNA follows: TGTGCCAGAAGCACCTACCGGGACGGGGGGTATCAGAGCTATGGCTACACCTTC.

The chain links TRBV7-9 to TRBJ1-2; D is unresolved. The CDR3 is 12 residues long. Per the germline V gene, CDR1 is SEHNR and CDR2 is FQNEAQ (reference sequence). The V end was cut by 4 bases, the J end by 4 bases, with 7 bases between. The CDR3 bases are TGTGCCAGCAGCTCCCTCCCCTATGGCTACACCTTC. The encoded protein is CASSSLPYGYTF.

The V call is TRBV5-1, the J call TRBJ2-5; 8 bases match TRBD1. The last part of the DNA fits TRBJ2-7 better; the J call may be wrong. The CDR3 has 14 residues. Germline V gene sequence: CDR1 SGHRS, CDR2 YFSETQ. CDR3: CASSLVQGAYEQYF. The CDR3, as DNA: TGCGCCAGCAGCTTGGTGCAGGGGGCGTACGAGCAGTACTTC.

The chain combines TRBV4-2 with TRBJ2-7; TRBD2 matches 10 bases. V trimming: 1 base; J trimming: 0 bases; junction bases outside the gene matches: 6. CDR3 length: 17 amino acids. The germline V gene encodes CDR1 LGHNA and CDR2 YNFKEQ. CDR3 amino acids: CASSQVSSGRASYEQYF. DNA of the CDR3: TGTGCCAGCAGCCAAGTTTCCAGCGGGAGGGCCTCCTACGAGCAGTACTTC.

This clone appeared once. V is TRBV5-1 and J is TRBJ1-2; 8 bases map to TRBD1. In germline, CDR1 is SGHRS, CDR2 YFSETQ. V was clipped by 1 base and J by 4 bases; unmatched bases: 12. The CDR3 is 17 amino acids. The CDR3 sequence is CASSLWGGTGGTYGYTF. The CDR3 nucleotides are TGCGCCAGCAGCTTGTGGGGGGGGACAGGCGGGACCTATGGCTACACCTTC.

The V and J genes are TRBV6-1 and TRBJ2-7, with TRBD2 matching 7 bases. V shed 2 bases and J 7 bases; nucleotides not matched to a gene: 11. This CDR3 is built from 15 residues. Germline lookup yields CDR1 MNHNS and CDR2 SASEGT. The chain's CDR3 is CASSELAGVPSEQYF. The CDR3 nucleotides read TGTGCCAGCAGTGAATTGGCGGGAGTCCCAAGTGAGCAGTACTTC.

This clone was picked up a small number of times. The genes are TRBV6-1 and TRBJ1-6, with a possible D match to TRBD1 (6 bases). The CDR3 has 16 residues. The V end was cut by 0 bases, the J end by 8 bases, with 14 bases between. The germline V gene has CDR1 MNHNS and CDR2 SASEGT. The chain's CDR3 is CASSEAFGGLDSPLHF. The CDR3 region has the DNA TGTGCCAGCAGTGAAGCCTTCGGGGGGCTGGATTCACCCCTCCACTTT.

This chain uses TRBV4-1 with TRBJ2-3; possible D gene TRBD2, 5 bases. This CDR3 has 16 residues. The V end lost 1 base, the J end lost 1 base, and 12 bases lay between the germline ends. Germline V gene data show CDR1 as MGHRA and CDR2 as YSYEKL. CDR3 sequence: CASSQGLLYGTDTQYF. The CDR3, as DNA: TGCGCCAGCAGCCAAGGACTACTCTATGGCACAGATACGCAGTATTTT.

The CDR3: CASSPPRAYEQFF. The DNA for the CDR3 is TGTGCCAGCAGCCCTCCCCGCGCCTATGAGCAGTTCTTC. The gene calls are TRBV7-6 and TRBJ2-1; D gene unclear. Trimming took 5 bases from V and 8 from J, leaving 13 bases between them. In germline, CDR1 is SGHVS, CDR2 FNYEAQ. The CDR3 sequence is 13 residues long. The whole variable domain, filled in from reference TRBV7-6 and TRBJ2-1, reads GAGVSQSPRYKVTKRGQDVALRCDPISGHVSLYWYRQALGQGPEFLTYFNYEAQQDKSGLPNDRFSAERPEGSISTLTIQRTEQRDSAMYRCASSPPRAYEQFFGPGTRLTVL.

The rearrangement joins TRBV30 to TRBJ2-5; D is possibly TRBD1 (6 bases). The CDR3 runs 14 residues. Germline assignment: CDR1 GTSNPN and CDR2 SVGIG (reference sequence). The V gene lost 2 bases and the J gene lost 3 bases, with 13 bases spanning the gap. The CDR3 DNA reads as TGTGCCTGGAGTTGGGGGACACAAAAAGAGACCCAGTACTTC. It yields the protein CAWSWGTQKETQYF.